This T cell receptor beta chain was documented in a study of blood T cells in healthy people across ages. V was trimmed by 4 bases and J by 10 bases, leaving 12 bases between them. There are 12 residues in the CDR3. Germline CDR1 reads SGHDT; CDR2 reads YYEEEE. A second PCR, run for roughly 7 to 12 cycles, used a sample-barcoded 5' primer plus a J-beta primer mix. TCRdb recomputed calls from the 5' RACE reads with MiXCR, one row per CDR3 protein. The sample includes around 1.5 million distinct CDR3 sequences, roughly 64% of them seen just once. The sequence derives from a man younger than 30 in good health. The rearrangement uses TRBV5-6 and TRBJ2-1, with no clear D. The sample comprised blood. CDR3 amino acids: CASSRLRREQFF. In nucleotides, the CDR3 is TGTGCCAGCAGCCGGTTACGAAGAGAGCAGTTCTTC.